The T cell receptor (beta chain) described here comes from a study of blood T cells in healthy people across ages. Study outcomes and limitations: Expanded clonotype changes were possibly confounded by unknown donor CMV status. Long-lived donors carried more naive CD4+ cells and greater diversity than aged donors.

Germline values: CDR1 KGHSY, CDR2 FQNENV. Trimming left V 6 bases short and J 6 bases short, with 15 bases between. This CDR3 has 13 residues. Next came a second PCR, run for about 7 to 12 cycles, which used a sample-barcoded 5' primer along with a J-beta primer mix. Each TCR beta cDNA got a 12-nucleotide random molecular identifier. MiXCR, run by TCRdb on the 5' RACE reads, gives a single entry per CDR3 protein. The sample consists of fewer than 800,000 distinct CDR3 sequences, around 49% of them appearing once. To note about this clonotype: The antigen remains undetermined.

The V gene is TRBV16, the J gene TRBJ2-7; the D call may be TRBD1 or TRBD2 (5 bases each). The receptor's source is a woman in her sixties in good health. Sequencing input: blood. Here the CDR3 DNA reads TGTGCCAGCAGTTACGGGGCTGGAATCGAGCAGTACTTC. Translation gives CASSYGAGIEQYF. The whole variable domain, filled in from reference TRBV16 and TRBJ2-7, reads GEEVAQTPKHLVRGEGQKAKLYCAPIKGHSYVFWYQQVLKNEFKFLISFQNENVFDETGMPKERFSAKCLPNSPCSLEIQATKLEDSAVYFCASSYGAGIEQYFGPGTRLTVT.